What follows are 20 T cell receptor beta chains derived from one specimen sequenced in a study of blood T cells in healthy people across ages. Combining a sample-barcoded 5' primer with a J-beta primer mix, a second PCR ran for roughly 7 to 11 cycles. Each CDR3 protein is one row after TCRdb ran MiXCR on the 5' RACE reads. The top ten hold approximately 10% of the sample, which has 750,000 to 1,000,000 distinct CDR3 sequences, about 29% seen once. Separately, the same data were catalogued under a study of T cells of mothers and their children.

The specimen was blood. Receptor source: a woman aged 40 to 49 in good health.

In the case of this clonotype: A read error is possible here, since a much larger clone lies one base away. The V and J genes are TRBV27 and TRBJ2-7, with D tentatively TRBD1 or TRBD2 (5 bases each). TRBJ2-5 matches the DNA end more closely, so the J call is doubtful. There are 17 residues in the CDR3. CDR1 MNHEY and CDR2 SMNVEV come from the germline V gene (reference sequence). CDR3 in DNA: TGTGCCAGCAGGCCAACCCCCATTGGGACCACTGATGAGACCCAGTACTTC. Its translation: CASRPTPIGTTDETQYF.

This clonotype appeared a single time. A much larger clonotype is one base distant, so this may be a read error. The chain couples TRBV5-6 to TRBJ2-7; 8 nucleotides line up with TRBD1. CDR3 length: 14 residues. V gave up 3 bases and J gave up 2 bases; unmatched junction bases: 4. Per germline, CDR1 SGHDT and CDR2 YYEEEE. CDR3 DNA sequence: TGTGCCAGCAGCTGGGTACAGGGGGCCTACGAGCAGTACTTC. This translates into CASSWVQGAYEQYF.

This clonotype was observed many times. The chain links TRBV7-8 to TRBJ2-1; TRBD1 matches at 7 bases. Germline V gives CDR1 SGHVS, CDR2 FQNEAQ. The CDR3 has 15 residues. V shed 2 bases, J shed 5 bases, and the junction held 6 bases outside the gene matches. The CDR3 spells CASSLSRTGNNEQFF. CDR3 sequence (DNA): TGTGCCAGCAGCTTAAGTCGGACAGGCAACAATGAGCAGTTCTTC. Complete variable domain (other parts from reference TRBV7-8 and TRBJ2-1): GAGVSQSPRYKVAKRGQDVALRCDPISGHVSLFWYQQALGQGPEFLTYFQNEAQLDKSGLPSDRFFAERPEGSVSTLKIQRTQQEDSAVYLCASSLSRTGNNEQFFGPGTRLTVL.

This clonotype was seen a handful of times. This chain connects TRBV20-1 to TRBJ1-2; D not certain. V lost 6 bases, J lost 8 bases, and 19 bases lay in between. The CDR3 extends over 13 amino acids. Germline V lookup: CDR1 DFQATT, CDR2 SNEGSKA (reference sequence). As DNA, the CDR3 is TGCAGTGCCCAACCGAGAACTGAGTGGGGCTACACCTTC. Translated, it gives CSAQPRTEWGYTF.

The V call is TRBV19, the J call TRBJ2-1; tentatively, D is TRBD1 (6 bases). The DNA end lines up better with TRBJ2-7; the J call may be wrong. The CDR3 has 15 amino acids. CDR1 and CDR2 (germline): LNHDA, SQIVND (reference sequence). The CDR3 reads CASRKQGSSYNEQYF. In DNA form, the CDR3 reads TGTGCCAGTAGAAAACAGGGAAGCTCCTACAATGAGCAGTACTTC.

The chain uses TRBV9 and TRBJ2-7; no definite D call. The CDR3 covers 14 residues. Germline CDR1 SGDLS, CDR2 YYNGEE. The V gene lost 0 bases and the J gene lost 2 bases, with 9 bases spanning the gap. CDR3 DNA sequence: TGTGCCAGCAGCGTAGATGGGCAGCCCTACGAGCAGTACTTC. It translates to CASSVDGQPYEQYF.

This clonotype was recorded a few times. A read error is possible here, since a much larger clone lies one base away. The V gene is TRBV29-1, the J gene TRBJ2-1; D may correspond to TRBD1 or TRBD2 (5 bases each). The CDR3 spans 12 residues. V lost 7 bases and J lost 6, with 13 bases in between. Per the germline V gene, CDR1 is SQVTM and CDR2 is ANQGSEA. CDR3 residues: CSGGGHSNEQFF. For the CDR3, the DNA is TGCAGCGGTGGGGGTCACAGCAATGAGCAGTTCTTC.

This rearrangement joins TRBV20-1 to TRBJ2-1; 11 bases map to TRBD2. The CDR3 totals 16 residues. Trimming removed 0 bases from V and 5 bases from J; junction bases left unmatched: 6. Germline lookup yields CDR1 DFQATT and CDR2 SNEGSKA (reference sequence). The CDR3 bases are TGCAGTGCTAGAGATCCTAGCGGGAGGATCAACAATGAGCAGTTCTTC. Encoded protein: CSARDPSGRINNEQFF.

On this clonotype: Possible read error: a much larger clone is one base away. V is TRBV12-3 or TRBV12-4 and J is TRBJ1-2, with D perhaps matching TRBD1 (6 bases). CDR3 length equals 16 residues. CDR3 protein: CASSFLRGRDGYGHTF. The CDR3 DNA reads as TGTGCCAGCAGTTTTCTTCGGGGGCGCGATGGCTATGGCCACACCTTC.

The J gene is TRBJ1-4, the V gene TRBV4-2; TRBD1 matches 7 bases. With 1 base clipped from V and 8 bases from J, the junction kept 7 bases outside the gene matches. The CDR3 sequence is 15 residues long. CDR1 is LGHNA and CDR2 is YNFKEQ in the germline V gene. CDR3 protein: CASSQVETGNEKLFF. In DNA, the CDR3 is TGTGCCAGCAGCCAAGTGGAGACAGGGAACGAAAAACTGTTTTTT.

In its sample, this clonotype was seen a few times. The V gene is TRBV20-1, the J gene TRBJ1-2; 8 bases are shared with TRBD1. The V segment lost 5 bases and the J segment 4 bases; nucleotides outside the gene matches: 18. The CDR3 runs to 17 residues. Germline lookup yields CDR1 DFQATT and CDR2 SNEGSKA (reference sequence). This chain's CDR3 is CSAPGGGQAQLGYGYTF. In DNA, the CDR3 is TGCAGTGCTCCCGGGGGGGGACAGGCTCAGTTAGGCTATGGCTACACCTTC.

The V call is TRBV7-2, the J call TRBJ2-1, with TRBD2 matching over 12 bases. Trimming removed 4 bases from V and 6 bases from J; junction bases left unmatched: 4. This CDR3 comprises 15 residues. CDR1 and CDR2 (germline): SGHTA, FQGNSA. The CDR3 nucleotides are TGTGCCAGCAGCTCACCGGGACTAGCGGGCAATGAGCAGTTCTTC. This gives the protein CASSSPGLAGNEQFF.

The chain couples TRBV5-1 to TRBJ1-1, with TRBD1 as a possible D gene (6 bases). Trimming took 3 bases from V and 8 from J, leaving 11 bases between them. Germline values: CDR1 SGHRS, CDR2 YFSETQ. The CDR3 is 12 residues long. DNA for the CDR3: TGCGCCAGCAGCTCGACAGGAGTCGAAGCTTTCTTT. Its protein is CASSSTGVEAFF.

Only a few counts were recorded for this clonotype. The rearrangement uses TRBV7-9 and TRBJ1-4; D is undetermined. V gave up 3 bases and J gave up 7 bases, with 12 bases separating them. This CDR3 region has 14 residues. CDR1 is SEHNR and CDR2 is FQNEAQ in the germline V gene (reference sequence). CDR3 bases: TGTGCCAGCAGCTTCGGGCAGAGAACTGAAAAACTGTTTTTT. Its protein is CASSFGQRTEKLFF.

This chain uses TRBV9 with TRBJ1-1; a weak D match, TRBD1 (6 bases). This CDR3 has 18 residues. Germline values: CDR1 SGDLS, CDR2 YYNGEE. The germline V and J ends were trimmed by 0 bases and 3 bases, with 21 bases remaining between them. This CDR3 is CASSVGLGGGLRDTEAFF. The CDR3 coding sequence is TGTGCCAGCAGCGTAGGGTTAGGCGGGGGCTTGCGGGACACTGAAGCTTTCTTT.

Remarks on this clonotype: The germline gene is not matched at one end of the junction; a read error may be the cause. V usage is TRBV6-2 or TRBV6-3 and J usage is TRBJ2-7; D is uncertain. Per the germline V gene, CDR1 is MNHEY and CDR2 is SVGEGT. CDR3 length: 15 amino acids. This CDR3 reads CASSYGSQRSYEQCF. The CDR3 nucleotides read TGTGCCAGCAGTTACGGGTCTCAGAGATCCTACGAGCAGTGCTTC.

For the CDR3, the DNA is TGTGCCACCAGTGATCTGGGGGGCAGGGAGAGGGATACGCAGTATTTT. It is translated as CATSDLGGRERDTQYF. The rearrangement links TRBV24-1 to TRBJ2-3, with D perhaps being TRBD1 or TRBD2 (6 bases each). The germline gives CDR1 KGHDR, CDR2 SFDVKD. The V gene lost 3 bases and the J gene lost 6 bases, with 18 bases spanning the gap. The CDR3 is made up of 16 amino acids.

The chain carries TRBV18 and TRBJ2-6; tentatively, D is TRBD1 (6 bases). V was shortened by 2 bases and J by 2 bases, with 16 bases between the two germline ends. Germline lookup yields CDR1 KGHSH and CDR2 LQKENI. CDR3 length: 18 residues. The DNA for the CDR3 is TGTGCCAGCTCACCAGTTCCGTCAGGGGCTACTGGGGCCAACGTCCTGACTTTC. Translated, it gives CASSPVPSGATGANVLTF.

The chain couples TRBV28 to TRBJ2-7; 8 nucleotides agree with TRBD1. J gave up 0 bases and V 5 bases, and 9 bases lay outside the gene matches. From germline, CDR1 is MDHEN and CDR2 SYDVKM. The CDR3 length is 16 residues. The DNA of the CDR3 is TGTGCCAGCAGTGGGCAGGGGGCTAGGGCCTCCTACGAGCAGTACTTC. This sequence encodes CASSGQGARASYEQYF.

The chain links TRBV20-1 to TRBJ2-7, with 11 nucleotides matching TRBD2. In germline, CDR1 is DFQATT, CDR2 SNEGSKA (reference sequence). The CDR3 loop spans 16 amino acids. J gave up 3 bases and V 2 bases, and 9 bases lay outside the gene matches. The chain's CDR3 is CSARLAGGPRGYEQYF. The CDR3 region has the DNA TGCAGTGCTAGACTAGCGGGAGGTCCTCGGGGCTACGAGCAGTACTTC.